This T cell receptor beta chain was captured in a study of cytomegalovirus exposure and HLA in healthy donors. Profiled with immunoSEQ multiplex PCR; TCRdb holds only in-frame clones, not every one. Among over 45,000 clones, 85% to 95% were seen once, and the ten largest hold 5.8%. Study findings and constraints: Rare sequences made up most TCRs, while some public TCRs were found in many donors. The study listed 164 cytomegalovirus-associated TCR beta chains. In vitro checks showed that a few CMV-associated chains really do target CMV antigens.

With regard to this clone: Its antigen is still unknown.

This receptor was taken from a woman aged 18-29 years in good health and CMV-seronegative. The sequenced material came from PBMCs.

CDR3 in DNA: TGTGCCAGCAGGCCGGGACAGAATGAAAAACTGTTTTTT. It translates to CASRPGQNEKLFF. The chain employs TRBV6-5 and TRBJ1-4; 7 nucleotides agree with TRBD1. Germline V CDR1 and CDR2: MNHEY, SVGAGI. The CDR3 has 13 amino acids. V was pared by 6 bases and J by 5 bases, with 3 bases of the junction left unmatched.